This TCR beta chain was identified in a study of OX40 agonist ivuxolimab in advanced cancers. About the study: Patients were dosed with the agonistic anti-OX40 (CD134) antibody ivuxolimab. Enrollees could have had prior anti-PD-1, anti-PD-L1 or anti-CTLA-4 therapy, which 40% had received.

Patients who had autoimmune disease history or got systemic immunosuppression were left out. Sampling of blood occurred at baseline, cycle 4 day 1, and cycle 7 day 1. Profiling relied on immunoSEQ multiplex PCR, and the TCRdb table lists in-frame clones only, not all of them. The data contain about 12,000 clones, roughly 81% of them singletons. Looked up from germline, CDR1 is MGHRA and CDR2 is YSYEKL. CDR3 length equals 14 residues. With 0 bases clipped from V and 3 bases from J, the junction kept 2 bases outside the gene matches. The material sequenced was CD4+ or CD8+ T cells sorted from blood, taken in a trial of the OX40 agonist ivuxolimab. The TCR originated in an adult with an advanced solid tumor such as melanoma, head and neck, liver or kidney cancer. This chain connects TRBV4-1 to TRBJ2-7, with 7 bases lining up with TRBD2. The CDR3 spells CASSQEGRDYEQYF. In DNA, the CDR3 is TGCGCCAGCAGCCAAGAAGGGAGGGACTACGAGCAGTACTTC.